The 5 T cell receptor beta chains in this list originate from one sample, sequenced in a study of CD8 T cells in Susac syndrome. Random hexamers were used to reverse transcribe an amount of about 0.45 to 1 ug RNA. TCRdb recomputed calls from the immunoSEQ multiplex PCR reads with MiXCR, one row per CDR3 protein. The table includes about 250,000 distinct CDR3 sequences, around 93% detected once. Sequenced sample: CD4+ T cells from PBMCs. Receptor source: a human donor with multiple sclerosis.

J is TRBJ2-3 and V is TRBV7-8, with D possibly being TRBD2 (6 bases). The CDR3 has 13 residues. Trimming removed 10 bases at V and 4 bases at J, with 15 bases between. Germline V gene data show CDR1 as SGHVS and CDR2 as FQNEAQ. CDR3 amino acids: CATRAPGADTQYF. As DNA, the CDR3 is TGTGCCACCCGCGCCCCGGGGGCAGATACGCAGTATTTT.

V and J are TRBV20-1 and TRBJ2-3; D is unresolved. Trimming left V 6 bases short and J 4 bases short, with 11 bases between. This CDR3 is 12 amino acids long. Germline CDR1 reads DFQATT; CDR2 reads SNEGSKA (reference sequence). The CDR3 DNA sequence: TGCAGTGCACCGGATGAAGCAGATACGCAGTATTTT. Protein product: CSAPDEADTQYF.

The V gene is TRBV3-1, the J gene TRBJ1-2, with unresolved D. The ends were cut back, 4 bases at V and 4 bases at J, with 13 bases in the middle. This CDR3 is 14 amino acids long. In germline, CDR1 is LGHDT, CDR2 YNNKEL (reference sequence). The CDR3: CASSRDLESYGYTF. DNA of the CDR3: TGTGCCAGCAGCCGAGATCTCGAGAGCTATGGCTACACCTTC.

The chain recombines TRBV5-1 with TRBJ2-1; 9 positions match TRBD2. Germline assignment: CDR1 SGHRS and CDR2 YFSETQ. Trimming took 0 bases from V and 0 from J; bases not matched to a gene: 7. The CDR3 covers 18 residues. CDR3 sequence (DNA): TGCGCCAGCAGCTTGGCCGCTAGCGGGATTAGCTCCTACAATGAGCAGTTCTTC. It encodes CASSLAASGISSYNEQFF.

The chain recombines TRBV7-2 with TRBJ2-1; D remains ambiguous. Trimming left V 4 bases short and J 9 bases short, with 13 bases between. Germline assignment: CDR1 SGHTA and CDR2 FQGNSA. This CDR3 region has 13 residues. CDR3 DNA: TGTGCCAGCAGCTCGCAGCCCAGAGGTGAGCAGTTCTTC. Protein product: CASSSQPRGEQFF. The entire variable domain, with the rest obtained from reference TRBV7-2 and TRBJ2-1, is as follows: GAGVSQSPSNKVTEKGKDVELRCDPISGHTALYWYRQSLGQGLEFLIYFQGNSAPDKSGLPSDRFSAERTGGSVSTLTIQRTQQEDSAVYLCASSSQPRGEQFFGPGTRLTVL.